A selection of T cell receptor beta chains follows, all from one sample in a study of shared clonotypes between healthy human individuals. Sequenced by immunoSEQ multiplex PCR; TCRdb stores in-frame clones only, minus some. The sample consists of hundreds of thousands of clones, 92% of them appearing once. Sequenced: naive CD8+ T cells sorted from blood. These receptors were taken from a man between 25 and 39 years old in good health. The CDR3 runs from the conserved cysteine through the conserved F or W. Each record gives: CDR3 DNA, CDR3 protein, V gene, clone size, D gene, J gene. A D gene is named only where the DNA matches it firmly. A clone size is listed for some rows: how often the clone was seen (once, few, many), or a class if it is expanded.

TGCGCCAGCAGTGAGTCACTAGCGGGACCCACAGATACGCAGTATTTT CASSESLAGPTDTQYF TRBV10-1 - TRBD2 TRBJ2-3
TGCGCCAGCAGGGGTAGCGGGCCTTACAATGAGCAGTTCTTC CASRGSGPYNEQFF TRBV10-2 - TRBD2 TRBJ2-1
TGCGCCAGCAGCCAAGGTGGGAGTCCTGAGCTGTTTTTT CASSQGGSPELFF TRBV4-1 - - TRBJ2-2
TGTGCCAGCACCCCTCATTACGATCGGCAAGGCGATGGCTACACCTTC CASTPHYDRQGDGYTF TRBV27 - - TRBJ1-2
TGTGCCTGGAATTTAGACAGGGGAGAACTGTTTTTT CAWNLDRGELFF TRBV30 many TRBD1 TRBJ1-4
TGTGCCAGCAGTTTCCTAGCGGGAGATGGAGAGCAGTACTTC CASSFLAGDGEQYF TRBV27 - TRBD2 TRBJ2-7
TGTGCCAGCAGCTATGTGGGGACTGAAGCTTTCTTT CASSYVGTEAFF TRBV7-9 - - TRBJ1-1
TGTGCCAGCCGATCGACCAGCGGGACAAACACCGGGGAGCTGTTTTTT CASRSTSGTNTGELFF TRBV11-2 - - TRBJ2-2
TGTGCCAGCAGCCCTAGTCAGAGCCGAAACAGGGTTTCGGTGACCCAGTACTTC CASSPSQSRNRVSVTQYF TRBV7-8 - - TRBJ2-5
TGCGCCAGCAGAATGGGCACTGAAGCTTTCTTT CASRMGTEAFF TRBV10-2 - - TRBJ1-1
TGTGCCAGCAGTGTCGGGCCGTACAATGAGCAGTTCTTC CASSVGPYNEQFF TRBV6-1 - - TRBJ2-1
TGTGCCTGCCGGGACACCCTCTACGAGCAGTACTTC CACRDTLYEQYF TRBV30 - - TRBJ2-7